The 8 T cell receptor beta chains below all came from one sample that was sequenced in a study of blood T cells in healthy people across ages. A J-beta primer mix and a sample-barcoded 5' primer were used in a second PCR of about 7 to 12 cycles. TCRdb re-analysed the 5' RACE reads in MiXCR, keeping a single row per CDR3 protein. This sample carries around 1.1 million distinct CDR3 sequences, under 40% of them seen once, and the ten largest clones take around 14%. Material: blood. These TCRs come from a man between 18 and 35 years old in good health.

This clonotype was counted a few times. The chain has TRBV4-2 and TRBJ1-2, with 8 bases identical to TRBD1. The germline gives CDR1 LGHNA, CDR2 YNFKEQ. J gave up 4 bases and V 0 bases, and 7 bases lay outside the gene matches. The CDR3 totals 16 residues. The CDR3 spells CASSQDQAGGLYGYTF. Here the CDR3 DNA reads TGTGCCAGCAGCCAAGATCAGGCAGGGGGCCTCTATGGCTACACCTTC.

A few counts support this clonotype. V gene TRBV20-1 combines with J gene TRBJ2-7; D might be TRBD2 (5 bases). The germline CDR1 and CDR2 sequences are DFQATT and SNEGSKA (reference sequence). The CDR3 is 14 residues long. Trimming removed 4 bases from V and 1 base from J, with 14 bases in between. The CDR3 reads CSATERTRSYEQYF. The CDR3 region has the DNA TGCAGTGCTACAGAGCGGACCCGGTCCTACGAGCAGTACTTC.

Concerning this clonotype itself: A much larger clone sits a single nucleotide away, making a read error possible. The chain joins TRBV6-2 or TRBV6-3 to TRBJ2-1; the D gene is possibly TRBD1 (6 bases). This CDR3 is 12 amino acids long. The germline CDR1 and CDR2 sequences are MNHEY and SVGEGT. The DNA for the CDR3 is TGTGACAGCAGTTACCCAGGGGACGAGCAGTTCTTC. This codes for CDSSYPGDEQFF.

This clonotype was seen a single time. The rearrangement uses TRBV2 and TRBJ1-5; tentatively, D is TRBD1 (5 bases). The CDR3 runs 15 residues. The V end lost 9 bases, the J end lost 0 bases, and 15 bases lay between the germline ends. Germline loops: CDR1 SNHLY, CDR2 FYNNEI. Here the CDR3 DNA reads TGTGCCAGTGGAGGGAGGGGCTTTAGCAATCAGCCCCAGCATTTT. Its protein is CASGGRGFSNQPQHF.

This clonotype was seen only a few times. The genes are TRBV4-3 and TRBJ2-1; D is perhaps TRBD2 (5 bases). The CDR3 sequence is 13 residues long. Germline lookup yields CDR1 LGHNA and CDR2 YSLEER. V dropped 3 bases and J dropped 9 bases, with 12 bases sitting between them. CDR3 sequence reads: CASSQGTGIEQFF. CDR3 nucleotide sequence: TGCGCCAGCAGCCAGGGTACGGGGATTGAGCAGTTCTTC.

This clonotype was detected many times. V usage is TRBV29-1 and J usage is TRBJ1-2; maybe TRBD1 (5 bases). V was trimmed by 6 bases and J by 7 bases, leaving 12 bases between them. The CDR3 is 11 amino acids. CDR1 is SQVTM and CDR2 is ANQGSEA in the germline V gene. The CDR3 coding sequence is TGCAGCGTGGGAACAGGCGGTGGCTACACCTTC. Its protein is CSVGTGGGYTF.

This clonotype was counted only a few times. The chain uses TRBV20-1 and TRBJ2-3, with 7 nucleotides matching TRBD1. J lost 5 bases, V lost 7 bases, and 12 bases had no gene match. CDR1 is DFQATT, CDR2 SNEGSKA, per germline (reference sequence). CDR3 size: 14 residues. The CDR3, as DNA: TGCAGTGTGTCGACAGGGATTGGGAAAGATACGCAGTATTTT. Protein product: CSVSTGIGKDTQYF.

The J gene is TRBJ1-1, the V gene TRBV19; D possibly corresponds to TRBD1 (6 bases). Germline V gives CDR1 LNHDA, CDR2 SQIVND (reference sequence). The germline V and J ends were trimmed by 7 bases and 9 bases, with 15 bases remaining between them. The CDR3 has 12 amino acids. Here the CDR3 reads CASTIGGSKAFF. DNA for the CDR3: TGTGCCAGTACCATAGGGGGTTCCAAAGCTTTCTTT.